The text below deals with one T cell receptor beta chain. Its antigen is still unknown. This specimen belongs to a study of blood T cells in healthy people across ages. Study conclusions and caveats: Unsorted PBMC input precluded a conclusive naive versus antigen-experienced comparison.

CDR1 and CDR2 (germline): SGHRS, YFSETQ. The V end was cut by 1 base, the J end by 3 bases, with 7 bases between. CDR3 length equals 13 residues. Then a second PCR, running roughly 7 to 11 cycles, was carried out with a sample-barcoded 5' primer and a J-beta primer mix. A template-switch adaptor that had 12 random nucleotides put a tag on each cDNA molecule. TCRdb reprocessed the 5' RACE reads with MiXCR, giving one entry per CDR3 protein. The table has hundreds of thousands of distinct CDR3 sequences, approximately 44% seen once. Drawing of peripheral blood yielded about 9.6 milliliters from each donor. PBMCs numbering at least 6.5 million were isolated per sample.

The V and J genes are TRBV5-1 and TRBJ2-5, with a tentative D call TRBD1 (5 bases). Sequencing used blood. The receptor was isolated from a man aged 55 to 70 in good health. CDR3 region: CASSLMTEETQYF. Here the CDR3 DNA reads TGCGCCAGCAGCTTGATGACAGAAGAGACCCAGTACTTC. Complete variable domain (other parts from reference TRBV5-1 and TRBJ2-5): KAGVTQTPRYLIKTRGQQVTLSCSPISGHRSVSWYQQTPGQGLQFLFEYFSETQRNKGNFPGRFSGRQFSNSRSEMNVSTLELGDSALYLCASSLMTEETQYFGPGTRLLVL.